Each of the 6 T cell receptor beta chains below was sequenced from the same sample in a study of STAT5B mutations in CD4+ large granular lymphocyte leukemia. Clones were read by immunoSEQ multiplex PCR, and TCRdb kept only the in-frame ones, dropping some. The data show some 8,200 clones, 85% to 90% seen once. The sample taken for sequencing was PBMCs. These receptor sequences come from a woman aged 70-85 years with CD4+ T-cell large granular lymphocyte leukemia.

This clone was observed a single time. V usage is TRBV29-1 and J usage is TRBJ1-6, with D possibly being TRBD1 (5 bases). The CDR3 covers 13 residues. Germline CDR1 reads SQVTM; CDR2 reads ANQGSEA. The V end lost 4 bases, the J end lost 5 bases, and 9 bases lay between the germline ends. As DNA, the CDR3 is TGCAGCGTTGGATCGACAGATAATTCACCCCTCCACTTT. It translates to CSVGSTDNSPLHF.

The J gene is TRBJ1-1, the V gene TRBV6-5, with D unclear. The CDR3 runs 13 residues. CDR1 is MNHEY and CDR2 is SVGAGI in the germline V gene. The V end lost 7 bases, the J end lost 7 bases, and 16 bases lay between the germline ends. The CDR3 spells CASIAGRGGEAFF. CDR3 bases: TGTGCCAGCATAGCAGGACGGGGTGGTGAAGCTTTCTTT.

The chain uses TRBV20-1 and TRBJ1-1, with unresolved D. The CDR3 consists of 11 residues. Trimming cost V 5 bases and J 8 bases, with 12 bases left between them. The germline V gene encodes CDR1 DFQATT and CDR2 SNEGSKA (reference sequence). The CDR3 region has the DNA TGCAGTGCTGAGAGAAGCTTAGAAGCTTTCTTT. Translation: CSAERSLEAFF.

This rearrangement joins TRBV5-1 to TRBJ1-2, with D perhaps matching TRBD1 (6 bases). Germline V gene data show CDR1 as SGHRS and CDR2 as YFSETQ. This CDR3 has 14 amino acids. Trimming left V 4 bases short and J 5 bases short, with 15 bases between. The CDR3 protein is CASSAGGAGYGYTF. Written as DNA, the CDR3 is TGCGCCAGCAGCGCTGGGGGGGCTGGTTATGGCTACACCTTC.

CDR3 region: CASSVVGGGYNEQFF. For the CDR3, the DNA is TGTGCCAGCAGCGTAGTGGGAGGGGGTTACAATGAGCAGTTCTTC. The genes are TRBV9 and TRBJ2-1; D is possibly TRBD2 (7 bases). This CDR3 contains 15 residues. Germline values: CDR1 SGDLS, CDR2 YYNGEE. Trimming removed 0 bases from V and 4 bases from J, with 11 bases in between.

The chain couples TRBV20-1 to TRBJ1-6; no definite D call. The germline V gene encodes CDR1 DFQATT and CDR2 SNEGSKA (reference sequence). With 5 bases removed from V and 6 bases from J, the gap between germline ends came to 5 bases. The CDR3 consists of 11 residues. CDR3 DNA: TGCAGTGCTTCTAGTAATTCACCCCTCCACTTT. Translating gives CSASSNSPLHF.